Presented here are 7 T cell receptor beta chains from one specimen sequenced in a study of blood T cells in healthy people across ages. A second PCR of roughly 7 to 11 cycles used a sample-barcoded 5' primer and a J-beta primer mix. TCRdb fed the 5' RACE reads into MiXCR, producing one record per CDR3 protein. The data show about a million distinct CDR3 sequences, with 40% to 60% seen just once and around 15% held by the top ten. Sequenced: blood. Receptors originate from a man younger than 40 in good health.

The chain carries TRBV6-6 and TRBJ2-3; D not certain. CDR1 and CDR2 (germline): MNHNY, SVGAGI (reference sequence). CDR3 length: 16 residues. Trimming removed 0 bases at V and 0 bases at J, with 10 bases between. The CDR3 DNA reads TGTGCCAGCAGTTACTCGGCAGCTAAGAGCACAGATACGCAGTATTTT. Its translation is CASSYSAAKSTDTQYF.

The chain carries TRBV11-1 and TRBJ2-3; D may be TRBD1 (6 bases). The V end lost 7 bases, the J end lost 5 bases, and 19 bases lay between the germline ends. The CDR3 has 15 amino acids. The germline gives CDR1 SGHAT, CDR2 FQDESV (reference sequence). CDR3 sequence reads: CASIADSIRVDTQYF. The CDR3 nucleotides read TGTGCCAGCATCGCGGACAGCATAAGGGTAGATACGCAGTATTTT.

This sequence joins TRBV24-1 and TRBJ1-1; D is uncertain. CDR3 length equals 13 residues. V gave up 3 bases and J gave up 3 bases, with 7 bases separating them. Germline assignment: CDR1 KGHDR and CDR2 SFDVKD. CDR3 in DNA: TGTGCCACCAGTGATGAAAGAGACACTGAAGCTTTCTTT. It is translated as CATSDERDTEAFF.

The CDR3, as DNA: TGTGCCAGCAGTCCAGGGGTGGCTGGAAACACCATATATTTT. Translated: CASSPGVAGNTIYF. The chain carries TRBV12-3 or TRBV12-4 and TRBJ1-3; tentative D call: TRBD1 (6 bases). Trimming removed 5 bases at V and 2 bases at J, with 10 bases between. The CDR3 consists of 14 residues.

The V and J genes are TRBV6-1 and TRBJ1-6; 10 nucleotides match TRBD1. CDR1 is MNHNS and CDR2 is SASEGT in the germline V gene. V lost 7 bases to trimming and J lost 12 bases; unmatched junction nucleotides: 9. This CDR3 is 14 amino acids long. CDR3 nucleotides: TGTGCCAGCAATCCGGGACAGGGGTCTGAACCCCTCCACTTT. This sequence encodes CASNPGQGSEPLHF.

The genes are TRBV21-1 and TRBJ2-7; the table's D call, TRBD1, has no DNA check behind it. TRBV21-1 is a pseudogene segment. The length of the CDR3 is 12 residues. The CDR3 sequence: CASSKGGYEQYF. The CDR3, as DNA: TGTGCCAGCAGCAAAGGGGGGTACGAGCAGTACTTC.

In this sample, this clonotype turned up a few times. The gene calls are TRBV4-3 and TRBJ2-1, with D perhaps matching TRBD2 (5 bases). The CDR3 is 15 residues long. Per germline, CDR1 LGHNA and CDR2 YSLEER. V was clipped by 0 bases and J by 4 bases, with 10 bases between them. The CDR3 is CASSQDVGGYNEQFF. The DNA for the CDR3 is TGCGCCAGCAGCCAAGATGTGGGCGGGTACAATGAGCAGTTCTTC.